The 18 T cell receptor beta chains in this list originate from one sample, sequenced in a study of T cell responses to AZD1222 COVID-19 vaccine. Sequencing used immunoSEQ multiplex PCR; TCRdb keeps in-frame clones, though not all of them. The sample shows 95,000 to 130,000 clones, approximately 83% of them seen only once. Here the sequenced sample was peripheral blood, taken on day 0 of MenACWY control vaccination. These receptors originate from an adult in good health.

The chain has TRBV12-5 and TRBJ2-5; D is uncertain. From germline, CDR1 is LGHNT and CDR2 FRNRAP. V was cut by 2 bases and J by 4 bases, with 20 bases left in between. CDR3 length: 17 residues. The CDR3 DNA reads as TGTGCTAGTGGTTTGACGTCTGCGCGGCCAGTCGCAGAGACCCAGTACTTC. Translated, it gives CASGLTSARPVAETQYF.

The J gene is TRBJ2-5, the V gene TRBV20-1; TRBD1 agrees at 7 bases. The germline CDR1 and CDR2 sequences are DFQATT and SNEGSKA (reference sequence). CDR3 length: 11 residues. The ends lost 6 bases at V and 10 bases at J; junction bases unmatched: 8. The CDR3 coding sequence is TGCAGTGCCCCTGACAGGGTTGACCAGTACTTC. Amino acids: CSAPDRVDQYF.

This clone showed up just once. The chain couples TRBV19 to TRBJ1-1; 7 bases map to TRBD1. Trimming at V came to 4 bases and at J to 0 bases, leaving 5 bases not matched to a gene. CDR3 length: 15 residues. CDR1 and CDR2 from the germline V gene are LNHDA and SQIVND (reference sequence). DNA for the CDR3: TGTGCCAGTAGTACCGGGGACAGTATGAACACTGAAGCTTTCTTT. Translated, it gives CASSTGDSMNTEAFF.

The rearrangement uses TRBV9 and TRBJ1-4; D uncertain. The CDR3 is 15 residues long. Germline V gene data show CDR1 as SGDLS and CDR2 as YYNGEE. Trimming cost V 2 bases and J 5 bases, with 13 bases left between them. DNA of the CDR3: TGTGCCAGCAGCGTGGGATCCGAGGGAAATGAAAAACTGTTTTTT. Amino acids: CASSVGSEGNEKLFF. Combining the CDR3 with reference TRBV9 and TRBJ1-4 gives the whole variable domain DSGVTQTPKHLITATGQRVTLRCSPRSGDLSVYWYQQSLDQGLQFLIQYYNGEERAKGNILERFSAQQFPDLHSELNLSSLELGDSALYFCASSVGSEGNEKLFFGSGTQLSVL.

V and J are TRBV6-5 and TRBJ2-2; possibly TRBD2 for D (6 bases). CDR3 length: 14 residues. V gave up 5 bases and J gave up 5 bases, with 12 bases separating them. The germline CDR1 and CDR2 sequences are MNHEY and SVGAGI. CDR3 loop: CASSRLGRTGELFF. CDR3 coding DNA: TGTGCCAGCAGTAGACTAGGGAGAACCGGGGAGCTGTTTTTT.

This clone was picked up a small number of times. This chain connects TRBV4-1 to TRBJ1-2, with a weak D call TRBD1 (5 bases). The CDR3 is made up of 16 amino acids. V was shortened by 0 bases and J by 4 bases, with 15 bases between the two germline ends. Germline CDR1 reads MGHRA; CDR2 reads YSYEKL. The DNA for the CDR3 is TGCGCCAGCAGCCAAGAGGGGTTAACAGGCGTCTATGGCTACACCTTC. Its protein is CASSQEGLTGVYGYTF.

This chain links TRBV7-2 with TRBJ1-3, with 8 bases lining up with TRBD1. The germline V gene has CDR1 SGHTA and CDR2 FQGNSA. CDR3 size: 18 residues. The trim removed 7 bases at V and 0 bases at J, leaving 14 bases unmatched. As DNA, the CDR3 is TGTGCCAGCAAACAGGGGGTCCGGGCGGCCCCCTCTGGAAACACCATATATTTT. Translation gives CASKQGVRAAPSGNTIYF.

The chain links TRBV18 to TRBJ1-4; 10 bases are a match to TRBD1. Germline V gene sequence: CDR1 KGHSH, CDR2 LQKENI. The junction had 2 bases not matched to a gene; V was cut back by 2 bases and J by 2 bases. The CDR3 runs 16 residues. The CDR3, as DNA: TGTGCCAGCTCACCAGACAGGGGGCTGACTAATGAAAAACTGTTTTTT. Translated: CASSPDRGLTNEKLFF.

In DNA form, the CDR3 reads TGCAGCGTTGAAGGAGACCCGGGACAGGGACCTTACGAGCAGTACTTC. It codes for CSVEGDPGQGPYEQYF. The chain employs TRBV29-1 and TRBJ2-7; 9 nucleotides agree with TRBD1. There are 16 residues in the CDR3. Germline CDR1 reads SQVTM; CDR2 reads ANQGSEA. The trim removed 1 base at V and 4 bases at J, leaving 11 bases unmatched.

V is TRBV6-5 and J is TRBJ2-1; D possibly uses TRBD1 or TRBD2 (7 bases each). Per germline, CDR1 MNHEY and CDR2 SVGAGI. There are 14 residues in the CDR3. V lost 7 bases and J lost 0, with 10 bases in between. CDR3 sequence reads: CASKRDSSYNEQFF. The CDR3 bases are TGTGCCAGCAAGCGGGACAGCTCCTACAATGAGCAGTTCTTC.

A note on this clone: Other DNA sequences of this sample code for an identical CDR3. V is TRBV19 and J is TRBJ2-1; D ambiguous. Trimming left V 1 base short and J 10 bases short, with 5 bases between. The CDR3 runs to 11 residues. Per germline, CDR1 LNHDA and CDR2 SQIVND (reference sequence). The CDR3 nucleotides are TGTGCCAGTAGTATAGGGGGAGAGCAGTTCTTC. Translation gives CASSIGGEQFF.

V usage is TRBV5-4 and J usage is TRBJ2-3; D uncertain. CDR1 and CDR2 (germline): SGHNT, YYREEE (reference sequence). The ends were cut back, 6 bases at V and 5 bases at J, with 13 bases in the middle. The CDR3 has 13 amino acids. The CDR3 DNA sequence: TGTGCCAGCACCATGACTGGTATAGATACGCAGTATTTT. This translates into CASTMTGIDTQYF.

V is TRBV5-4 and J is TRBJ2-5; D is perhaps TRBD2 (5 bases). CDR3 length: 14 residues. CDR1 and CDR2 from the germline V gene are SGHNT and YYREEE (reference sequence). The ends were cut back, 4 bases at V and 1 base at J, with 11 bases in the middle. CDR3 in amino acids: CASSPVGVQETQYF. In DNA form, the CDR3 reads TGTGCCAGCAGCCCAGTCGGGGTCCAAGAGACCCAGTACTTC.

The chain combines TRBV5-1 with TRBJ2-3; either TRBD1 or TRBD2 may fit D (6 bases each). The germline V and J ends were trimmed by 4 bases and 0 bases, with 12 bases remaining between them. Per germline, CDR1 SGHRS and CDR2 YFSETQ. This CDR3 comprises 15 residues. The CDR3 DNA reads as TGCGCCAGCAGCCCCCCGGGGGCCAGCACAGATACGCAGTATTTT. Amino acids: CASSPPGASTDTQYF.

The J gene is TRBJ1-5, the V gene TRBV28; 9 positions match TRBD1. J gave up 1 base and V 3 bases, and 7 bases lay outside the gene matches. The germline CDR1 and CDR2 sequences are MDHEN and SYDVKM. This CDR3 contains 17 residues. CDR3 bases: TGTGCCAGCAGTTTGGTACAGGGGGCGAGGAGCAATCAGCCCCAGCATTTT. Translation gives CASSLVQGARSNQPQHF.

The chain has TRBV14 and TRBJ2-2; D is tentatively TRBD1 or TRBD2 (5 bases each). V lost 4 bases and J lost 2, with 8 bases in between. This CDR3 is 14 amino acids long. Germline CDR1 reads SGHDN; CDR2 reads FVKESK. The CDR3 bases are TGTGCCAGCAGCCCGGGACCAAACACCGGGGAGCTGTTTTTT. Its translation: CASSPGPNTGELFF.

This chain links TRBV4-1 with TRBJ1-2; possibly TRBD1 for D (5 bases). V was pared by 0 bases and J by 0 bases, with 20 bases between. The CDR3 has 19 amino acids. Germline CDR1 MGHRA, CDR2 YSYEKL. DNA for the CDR3: TGCGCCAGCAGCCAAGACACGGACGGGTCATGGGGGTCTAACTATGGCTACACCTTC. It encodes CASSQDTDGSWGSNYGYTF.

This chain joins TRBV7-2 and TRBJ2-5; D is ambiguous. CDR1 SGHTA and CDR2 FQGNSA come from the germline V gene. The CDR3 length is 12 residues. V gave up 0 bases and J gave up 5 bases, with 4 bases separating them. The DNA of the CDR3 is TGTGCCAGCAGCTTAGCGCGGGAGACCCAGTACTTC. It encodes CASSLARETQYF.